A selection of T cell receptor beta chains follows, all from one sample in a study of technical replicates of blood from a handful of donors. Sequencing used immunoSEQ multiplex PCR; TCRdb keeps in-frame clones, though not all of them. The sample holds some 91,000 clones, about 94% seen once. Sequences were obtained from T cells isolated from PBMCs. These receptors were obtained from a human donor in good health. Each CDR3 is given with its conserved first and last residue. Fields, in order: J gene, D gene, clone size, V gene, CDR3 protein, CDR3 DNA. The D gene is left open where the match is weak. The listing skips clone size in some rows; elsewhere it reads once, few, many or a size class.

TRBJ2-5 | TRBD2 | . | TRBV27 | CASWTSGQETQYF | TGTGCCAGCTGGACTAGCGGGCAAGAGACCCAGTACTTC
TRBJ2-2 | TRBD2 | . | TRBV27 | CASSLYVSGGELFF | TGTGCCAGCAGTTTATACGTTAGCGGGGGGGAGCTGTTTTTT
TRBJ2-1 | TRBD2 | . | TRBV9 | CASSPEGGLAEYNEQFF | TGTGCCAGCAGCCCTGAGGGGGGACTAGCGGAATACAATGAGCAGTTCTTC
TRBJ2-1 | . | . | TRBV5-1 | CASSLAFADNEQFF | TGCGCCAGCAGCTTGGCCTTCGCAGACAATGAGCAGTTCTTC
TRBJ2-5 | . | . | TRBV9 | CASSTPRDSIGETQYF | TGTGCCAGCAGCACCCCCCGGGACTCCATCGGGGAGACCCAGTACTTC
TRBJ2-1 | . | . | TRBV28 | CASSGGSSYNEQFF | TGTGCCAGCAGCGGGGGATCTTCCTACAATGAGCAGTTCTTC
TRBJ2-1 | . | . | TRBV11-2 | CASSSMSRGYEQFF | TGTGCCAGCAGCTCTATGTCGAGGGGGTATGAGCAGTTCTTC
TRBJ1-1 | . | . | TRBV5-6 | CASSYGQLNTEAFF | TGTGCCAGCAGCTACGGACAGCTGAACACTGAAGCTTTCTTT
TRBJ1-1 | . | few | TRBV9 | CASSVAATAEAFF | TGTGCCAGCAGCGTAGCTGCGACAGCAGAAGCTTTCTTT
TRBJ1-1 | TRBD1 | . | TRBV6-1 | CASSESGGTEAFF | TGTGCCAGCAGTGAATCAGGGGGCACTGAAGCTTTCTTT
TRBJ1-5 | . | . | TRBV27 | CASSYPGQPQHF | TGTGCCAGCAGTTACCCCGGTCAGCCCCAGCATTTT
TRBJ2-4 | TRBD2 | . | TRBV9 | CASSAPTLGGDRGKNIQYF | TGTGCCAGCAGCGCCCCAACTCTTGGGGGGGATCGTGGCAAAAACATTCAGTACTTC
TRBJ1-2 | . | . | TRBV21-1 | CASSIQGLSGYTF | TGTGCCAGCAGCATCCAGGGGCTAAGTGGCTACACCTTC
TRBJ1-1 | . | . | TRBV28 | CASSLYMMNTEAFF | TGTGCCAGCAGTTTATACATGATGAACACTGAAGCTTTCTTT
TRBJ2-1 | TRBD2 | . | TRBV9 | CASSKTSGRAGYNEQFF | TGTGCCAGCAGCAAGACTAGCGGGAGGGCCGGATACAATGAGCAGTTCTTC
TRBJ1-1 | . | once | TRBV7-9 | CASSSMNTEAFF | TGTGCCAGTTCCAGTATGAACACTGAAGCTTTCTTT
TRBJ1-1 | TRBD1 | . | TRBV6-5 | CASSTGQGWSEAFF | TGTGCCAGCAGTACAGGACAGGGATGGTCGGAAGCTTTCTTT
TRBJ2-1 | TRBD2 | . | TRBV11-3 | CASSSWPSGANEQFF | TGTGCCAGCAGCTCGTGGCCCAGCGGGGCCAATGAGCAGTTCTTC
TRBJ2-7 | . | . | TRBV4-1 | CASSPGHDEQYF | TGCGCCAGCAGCCCAGGACATGACGAGCAGTACTTC
TRBJ1-5 | . | . | TRBV5-1 | CASSLSGGNQPQHF | TGCGCCAGCAGCTTGTCGGGAGGGAATCAGCCCCAGCATTTT
TRBJ2-3 | TRBD2 | . | TRBV5-4 | CASSPGTTTDTQYF | TGTGCCAGCAGCCCCGGGACTACGACAGATACGCAGTATTTT
TRBJ2-3 | TRBD1 | . | TRBV14 | CASSQVTGATDTQYF | TGTGCCAGCAGCCAAGTAACAGGGGCCACAGATACGCAGTATTTT
TRBJ2-5 | TRBD1 | . | TRBV28 | CASSNPGQGRGETQYF | TGTGCCAGCAGTAACCCGGGACAGGGGCGGGGGGAGACCCAGTACTTC
TRBJ2-7 | TRBD1 | once | TRBV28 | CASSLADRVVSEQYF | TGTGCCAGCAGTTTAGCGGACAGGGTAGTAAGCGAGCAGTACTTC